This T cell receptor beta chain appears in the sequencing data of a study of blood T cell repertoires in COVID-19. At the level of the study: T cells, B-cell-depleted T cells, or PBMCs provided the cDNA or gDNA that served as material.

V dropped 3 bases and J dropped 2 bases, with 10 bases sitting between them. This CDR3 is built from 14 residues. Per germline, CDR1 LNHDA and CDR2 SQIVND (reference sequence). The table lists this clone with a few counts. Per the study methods: Reference gene primer amplification in the assay estimated nucleated cell counts. TCRdb's copy holds only in-frame clones and misses some; the assay was immunoSEQ multiplex PCR. That table gives V, J and clone size, and the DNA gave D and trimming. Among about 15,000 clones, around 88% were seen once, and the ten largest hold 15% to 20%. The chain uses TRBV19 and TRBJ2-5; D not certain. The receptor's source is a human donor in a cohort sampled during active COVID-19. The sample comprised peripheral blood. CDR3 sequence reads: CASSITVTQETQYF. In DNA form, the CDR3 reads TGTGCCAGTAGTATTACCGTAACTCAAGAGACCCAGTACTTC.